Listed below are T cell receptor beta chains from one sample, sequenced in a study of blood T cell repertoires in COVID-19. Data came from immunoSEQ multiplex PCR; TCRdb stores just in-frame clones and leaves some out. Among over 200,000 clones listed, about 89% were seen once. The source material was peripheral blood. The receptors stem from a man in his forties who had recovered from COVID-19. Both conserved end residues are part of each CDR3. A D gene is named only where the DNA matches it firmly. A clone size is listed for some rows: how often the clone was seen (once, few, many), or a class if it is expanded.

clone size: NA; V gene: TRBV5-4; D gene: NA; J gene: TRBJ2-3; CDR3 protein: CASSLILSSTDTQYF; CDR3 DNA: TGTGCCAGCAGCTTGATCCTTTCGAGCACAGATACGCAGTATTTT
clone size: NA; V gene: TRBV5-4; D gene: TRBD1; J gene: TRBJ1-1; CDR3 protein: CASSATGTVNTEAFF; CDR3 DNA: TGTGCCAGCAGCGCAACCGGGACAGTGAACACTGAAGCTTTCTTT
clone size: NA; V gene: TRBV5-8; D gene: NA; J gene: TRBJ1-2; CDR3 protein: CASSLAPGSYTF; CDR3 DNA: TGTGCCAGCAGCTTGGCACCAGGGAGCTACACCTTC
clone size: NA; V gene: TRBV6-5; D gene: NA; J gene: TRBJ1-1; CDR3 protein: CASSSGTPGRNTEAFF; CDR3 DNA: TGTGCCAGCAGTTCCGGGACACCCGGCAGGAACACTGAAGCTTTCTTT
clone size: NA; V gene: TRBV9; D gene: NA; J gene: TRBJ1-6; CDR3 protein: CASSVGYRGIGSPLHF; CDR3 DNA: TGTGCCAGCAGCGTAGGATATCGAGGGATTGGTTCACCCCTCCACTTT
clone size: NA; V gene: TRBV19; D gene: NA; J gene: TRBJ1-5; CDR3 protein: CASRERGYSNQPQHF; CDR3 DNA: TGTGCCAGTCGGGAGAGGGGTTATAGCAATCAGCCCCAGCATTTT
clone size: NA; V gene: TRBV19; D gene: TRBD1; J gene: TRBJ2-1; CDR3 protein: CASSIRDSEQFF; CDR3 DNA: TGTGCCAGTAGTATCAGGGACAGTGAGCAGTTCTTC
clone size: NA; V gene: TRBV5-1; D gene: NA; J gene: TRBJ2-7; CDR3 protein: CASNRGGFYEQYF; CDR3 DNA: TGCGCCAGCAATAGGGGGGGCTTCTACGAGCAGTACTTC
clone size: NA; V gene: TRBV18; D gene: NA; J gene: TRBJ2-3; CDR3 protein: CASSPPEGVNTQYF; CDR3 DNA: TGTGCCAGCTCACCACCGGAAGGGGTGAATACGCAGTATTTT
clone size: NA; V gene: TRBV5-6; D gene: NA; J gene: TRBJ2-6; CDR3 protein: CASSPLPRDSGANVLTF; CDR3 DNA: TGTGCCAGCAGCCCACTCCCGCGGGACTCTGGGGCCAACGTCCTGACTTTC
clone size: NA; V gene: TRBV27; D gene: TRBD2; J gene: TRBJ2-3; CDR3 protein: CASSSALTGGSTDTQYF; CDR3 DNA: TGTGCCAGCAGTTCGGCCCTCACGGGGGGAAGCACAGATACGCAGTATTTT
clone size: NA; V gene: TRBV18; D gene: NA; J gene: TRBJ2-1; CDR3 protein: CASSLGHGDYNEQFF; CDR3 DNA: TGTGCCAGCTCACTGGGACACGGTGACTACAATGAGCAGTTCTTC
clone size: few; V gene: TRBV6-5; D gene: NA; J gene: TRBJ2-1; CDR3 protein: CASNNRAGGNEQFF; CDR3 DNA: TGTGCCAGCAACAACAGGGCAGGGGGGAATGAGCAGTTCTTC
clone size: NA; V gene: TRBV6-6; D gene: TRBD1; J gene: TRBJ1-6; CDR3 protein: CASSRATGTGGWNSPLHF; CDR3 DNA: TGTGCCAGCAGTCGAGCAACCGGGACAGGGGGTTGGAATTCACCCCTCCACTTT
clone size: NA; V gene: TRBV4-2; D gene: TRBD1; J gene: TRBJ2-3; CDR3 protein: CASSPRRGTGYTDTQYF; CDR3 DNA: TGTGCCAGCAGCCCACGTAGAGGGACAGGATACACAGATACGCAGTATTTT
clone size: NA; V gene: TRBV4-1; D gene: TRBD2; J gene: TRBJ2-1; CDR3 protein: CASSQMRSSGGPYNEQFF; CDR3 DNA: TGCGCCAGCAGCCAAATGAGGAGTAGCGGGGGGCCATACAATGAGCAGTTCTTC
clone size: NA; V gene: TRBV18; D gene: TRBD1; J gene: TRBJ2-5; CDR3 protein: CASSQGTGGETQYF; CDR3 DNA: TGTGCCAGCTCTCAAGGGACAGGGGGAGAGACCCAGTACTTC
clone size: NA; V gene: TRBV20-1; D gene: TRBD2; J gene: TRBJ2-7; CDR3 protein: CSASRRGGNGYEQYF; CDR3 DNA: TGCAGTGCTAGTAGGCGGGGGGGCAACGGGTACGAGCAGTACTTC
clone size: once; V gene: TRBV11-2; D gene: NA; J gene: TRBJ1-2; CDR3 protein: CASTHPGAIYGYTF; CDR3 DNA: TGTGCCAGCACCCACCCAGGGGCAATCTATGGCTACACCTTC
clone size: NA; V gene: TRBV9; D gene: TRBD1; J gene: TRBJ1-2; CDR3 protein: CASSVGTEYYGYTF; CDR3 DNA: TGTGCCAGCAGCGTCGGGACAGAGTATTATGGCTACACCTTC
clone size: NA; V gene: TRBV6-5; D gene: NA; J gene: TRBJ2-7; CDR3 protein: CASGYQGRYEQYF; CDR3 DNA: TGTGCCAGCGGATACCAGGGGCGGTACGAGCAGTACTTC
clone size: NA; V gene: TRBV5-1; D gene: NA; J gene: TRBJ2-5; CDR3 protein: CASSLVPFVQETQYF; CDR3 DNA: TGCGCCAGCAGCTTGGTTCCATTCGTTCAGGAGACCCAGTACTTC
clone size: few; V gene: TRBV5-4; D gene: TRBD1; J gene: TRBJ1-2; CDR3 protein: CASSSTTGDNGYTF; CDR3 DNA: TGTGCCAGCAGCAGCACCACAGGGGACAATGGCTACACCTTC
clone size: NA; V gene: TRBV7-2; D gene: NA; J gene: TRBJ2-3; CDR3 protein: CASSLTSDTQYF; CDR3 DNA: TGTGCCAGCAGCTTAACATCAGATACGCAGTATTTT
clone size: once; V gene: TRBV19; D gene: NA; J gene: TRBJ1-2; CDR3 protein: CASSMGQGSYGYTF; CDR3 DNA: TGTGCCAGTAGTATGGGGCAGGGAAGCTATGGCTACACCTTC
clone size: once; V gene: TRBV4-3; D gene: NA; J gene: TRBJ1-2; CDR3 protein: CASSQDAGGVMGGYTF; CDR3 DNA: TGCGCCAGCAGCCAAGATGCGGGGGGGGTTATGGGAGGCTACACCTTC
clone size: few; V gene: TRBV13; D gene: NA; J gene: TRBJ1-2; CDR3 protein: CASSLVADGYTF; CDR3 DNA: TGTGCCAGCAGCTTAGTGGCTGATGGCTACACCTTC
clone size: NA; V gene: TRBV11-2; D gene: TRBD1; J gene: TRBJ1-3; CDR3 protein: CASSPDRDGNTIYF; CDR3 DNA: TGTGCCAGCAGCCCAGACAGGGATGGAAACACCATATATTTT
clone size: NA; V gene: TRBV7-2; D gene: NA; J gene: TRBJ2-7; CDR3 protein: CASSLGPAGASYEQYF; CDR3 DNA: TGTGCCAGCAGCTTGGGGCCTGCGGGGGCCTCCTACGAGCAGTACTTC
clone size: NA; V gene: TRBV4-3; D gene: NA; J gene: TRBJ2-2; CDR3 protein: CASSQEFHINTGELFF; CDR3 DNA: TGCGCCAGCAGCCAAGAATTTCACATCAACACCGGGGAGCTGTTTTTT
clone size: many; V gene: TRBV5-1; D gene: NA; J gene: TRBJ2-1; CDR3 protein: CASSFPTGTYNEQFF; CDR3 DNA: TGCGCCAGCAGCTTTCCTACGGGGACCTACAATGAGCAGTTCTTC
clone size: NA; V gene: TRBV7-7; D gene: TRBD1; J gene: TRBJ2-7; CDR3 protein: CASSTGTGIREQYF; CDR3 DNA: TGTGCCAGCAGCACCGGGACAGGGATCCGCGAGCAGTACTTC
clone size: NA; V gene: TRBV5-6; D gene: TRBD2; J gene: TRBJ2-7; CDR3 protein: CASSSRLAGSSYEQYF; CDR3 DNA: TGTGCCAGCAGCTCCAGACTAGCGGGGAGCTCCTACGAGCAGTACTTC
clone size: NA; V gene: TRBV10-3; D gene: NA; J gene: TRBJ2-1; CDR3 protein: CAISERAGQSNEQFF; CDR3 DNA: TGTGCCATCAGTGAAAGAGCGGGACAAAGCAATGAGCAGTTCTTC
clone size: NA; V gene: TRBV6-1; D gene: NA; J gene: TRBJ1-3; CDR3 protein: CASSERGRAGNTIYF; CDR3 DNA: TGTGCCAGCAGTGAGCGGGGGAGGGCTGGAAACACCATATATTTT
clone size: NA; V gene: TRBV6-5; D gene: NA; J gene: TRBJ2-1; CDR3 protein: CASIRDFSSYNEQFF; CDR3 DNA: TGTGCCAGTATTCGGGACTTCAGCTCCTACAATGAGCAGTTCTTC
clone size: NA; V gene: TRBV4-3; D gene: NA; J gene: TRBJ2-6; CDR3 protein: CASSQRDSTFSGANVLTF; CDR3 DNA: TGCGCCAGCAGCCAACGCGACAGCACCTTCTCTGGGGCCAACGTCCTGACTTTC